This T cell receptor (beta chain) was documented in a study of T cells in Graves' hyperthyroidism and ophthalmopathy. CDR1 and CDR2 from the germline V gene are SNHLY and FYNNEI. The CDR3 consists of 14 residues. Germline trimming cut 7 bases from V and 4 bases from J; bases unmatched to any gene: 10. This clonotype was recorded at least ten times. What it recognizes is unknown. Lactation, pregnancy, other autoimmune disease or uncontrolled infection led to exclusion of patients. Orbital computed tomography, thyroid ultrasound, serum thyroxine and TRAb, and clinical symptoms together informed the diagnoses. PBMCs were obtained from approximately 9.2 ml fresh peripheral blood. RNA transcripts served as the template for amplifying TCR beta CDR3 regions. The HTBI primer set drove a first-round RT-PCR of the TCR CDR3. TCRdb reprocessed the multiplex PCR reads via MiXCR and lists one record per CDR3 protein. The sample has a few hundred thousand distinct CDR3 sequences; about a fifth are singletons.

Regarding the study as a whole: Median prediction lead before ophthalmopathy onset was six to eight months with the model.

The V and J genes are TRBV2 and TRBJ2-7, with 7 bases aligning to TRBD1. The source is a man between 18 and 35 years old with Graves' hyperthyroidism. The specimen was blood. CDR3 coding DNA: TGTGCCAGCAAGCCCCGGGACAGAGTGTACGAGCAGTACTTC. Translation gives CASKPRDRVYEQYF.